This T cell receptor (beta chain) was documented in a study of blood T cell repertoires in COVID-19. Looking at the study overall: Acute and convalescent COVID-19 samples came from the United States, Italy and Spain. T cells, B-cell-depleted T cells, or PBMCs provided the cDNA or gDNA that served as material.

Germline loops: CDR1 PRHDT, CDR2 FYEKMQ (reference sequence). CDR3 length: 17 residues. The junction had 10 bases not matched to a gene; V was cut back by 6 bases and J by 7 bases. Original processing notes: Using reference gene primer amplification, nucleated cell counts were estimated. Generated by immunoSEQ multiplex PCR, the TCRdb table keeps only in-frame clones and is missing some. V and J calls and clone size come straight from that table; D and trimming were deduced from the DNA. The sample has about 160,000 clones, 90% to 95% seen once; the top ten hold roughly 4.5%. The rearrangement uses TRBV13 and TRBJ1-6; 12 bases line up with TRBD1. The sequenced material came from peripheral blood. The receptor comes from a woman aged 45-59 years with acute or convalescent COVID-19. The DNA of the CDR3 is TGTGCCAGCAGACCGGGACAGGGGGCGATTAGGAATTCACCCCTCCACTTT. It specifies CASRPGQGAIRNSPLHF.